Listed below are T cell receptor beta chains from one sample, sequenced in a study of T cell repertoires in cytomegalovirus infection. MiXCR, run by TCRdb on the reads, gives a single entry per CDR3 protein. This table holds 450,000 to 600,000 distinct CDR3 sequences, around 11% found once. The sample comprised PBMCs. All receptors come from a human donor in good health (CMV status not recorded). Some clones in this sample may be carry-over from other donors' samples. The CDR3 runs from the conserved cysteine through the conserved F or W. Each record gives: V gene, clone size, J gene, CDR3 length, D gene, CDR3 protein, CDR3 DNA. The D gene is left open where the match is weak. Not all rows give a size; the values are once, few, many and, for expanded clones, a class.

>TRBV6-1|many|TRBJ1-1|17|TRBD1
CASSPGGTGGRDTEAFF
TGTGCCAGCAGTCCGGGGGGGACAGGGGGCCGGGACACTGAAGCTTTCTTT
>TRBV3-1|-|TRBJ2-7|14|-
CASSPRAPGGEQYF
TGTGCCAGCAGCCCACGGGCCCCCGGGGGCGAGCAGTACTTC
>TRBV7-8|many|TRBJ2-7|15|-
CASSSHPLFNYEQYF
TGTGCCAGCAGCAGTCATCCGTTATTCAACTACGAGCAGTACTTC
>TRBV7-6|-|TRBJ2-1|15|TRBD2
CASSLVTGTSGSHFF
TGTGCCAGCAGCTTAGTAACCGGGACTAGCGGGAGTCATTTCTTC
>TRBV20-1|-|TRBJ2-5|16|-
CSARESDRRTQETQYF
TGCAGTGCTAGAGAATCCGACAGAAGAACACAAGAGACCCAGTACTTC
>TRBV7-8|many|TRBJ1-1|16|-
CASSFLGQLMNTEAFF
TGTGCCAGCAGCTTCCTTGGACAGCTCATGAACACTGAAGCTTTCTTT
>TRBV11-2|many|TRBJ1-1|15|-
CASSLVRGRGTEAFF
TGTGCCAGCAGCCTAGTTAGGGGTCGGGGGACTGAAGCTTTCTTT
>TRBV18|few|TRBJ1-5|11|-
CASTSLQPQHF
TGTGCCAGCACCTCGTTACAGCCCCAGCATTTT
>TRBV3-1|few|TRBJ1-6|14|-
CASSQVPGNSPLHF
TGTGCCAGCAGCCAAGTGCCGGGCAATTCACCCCTCCACTTT
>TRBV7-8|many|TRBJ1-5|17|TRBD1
CASSSWTGNRLNQPQHF
TGTGCCAGCAGCTCGTGGACAGGGAACCGACTCAATCAGCCCCAGCATTTT